One and the same sample provided the 19 T cell receptor beta chains below, sequenced in a study of radiotherapy plus CTLA-4 blockade in lung cancer. Clones were read by immunoSEQ multiplex PCR, and TCRdb kept only the in-frame ones, dropping some. The sample has under 35,000 clones; roughly 71% are singletons. The sequences come from peripheral blood, collected from a patient treated with radiotherapy plus ipilimumab. Receptor source: a human donor with non-small cell lung cancer whose response to radiotherapy plus ipilimumab could not be evaluated.

V and J are TRBV6-5 and TRBJ1-5, with D perhaps matching TRBD1 (6 bases). Germline V gene data show CDR1 as MNHEY and CDR2 as SVGAGI. The CDR3 consists of 13 residues. The V gene lost 6 bases and the J gene lost 5 bases, with 11 bases spanning the gap. The CDR3 is CASRMDRDQPQHF. CDR3 coding DNA: TGTGCCAGCAGAATGGACAGAGATCAGCCCCAGCATTTT.

This clone has only a few counts. The likely explanation is a read error, given a far larger clone one base away. The same CDR3 is also encoded by other DNA sequences in this sample. The chain is built from TRBV28 and TRBJ1-5; no definite D call. Germline lookup yields CDR1 MDHEN and CDR2 SYDVKM. This CDR3 has 15 amino acids. The CDR3 DNA follows: TGTGCCAGCAGTTTTGGGCAGTTTGACAATCAGCCCCAGCACTTT. Amino acid sequence: CASSFGQFDNQPQHF.

The chain uses TRBV10-3 and TRBJ2-3; 9 nucleotides line up with TRBD2. The CDR3 spans 15 residues. CDR1 is ENHRY, CDR2 SYGVKD, per germline. The J segment lost 4 bases and the V segment lost 6 bases, leaving 8 bases of the junction unmatched. The chain's CDR3 is CAIRYSGSGSDTQYF. CDR3 DNA sequence: TGTGCCATCAGATATAGCGGGAGTGGGTCAGATACGCAGTATTTT.

The V and J genes are TRBV6-5 and TRBJ2-3, with 7 bases that match TRBD2. Losses at the gene ends were 2 bases for V and 8 bases for J; bases not matched to a gene: 7. From germline, CDR1 is MNHEY and CDR2 SVGAGI. This CDR3 has 14 residues. As DNA, the CDR3 is TGTGCCAGCAGTTACACCGGACTAGTGGCTACGCAGTATTTT. This encodes CASSYTGLVATQYF.

This clone has only a few counts. The chain recombines TRBV4-1 with TRBJ2-2, with 10 bases that match TRBD2. V trimming: 3 bases; J trimming: 5 bases; junction bases outside the gene matches: 9. Germline lookup yields CDR1 MGHRA and CDR2 YSYEKL. The CDR3 runs to 17 residues. CDR3 nucleotide sequence: TGCGCCAGCAGCCAGAGGACTAGCGGATTAATAACCGGGGAGCTGTTTTTT. As protein: CASSQRTSGLITGELFF.

V is TRBV5-6 and J is TRBJ2-3, with 14 positions matching TRBD2. Germline assignment: CDR1 SGHDT and CDR2 YYEEEE. The CDR3 totals 15 residues. With 5 bases clipped from V and 8 bases from J, the junction kept 7 bases outside the gene matches. The CDR3 protein is CASRPPGLAGVTQYF. The CDR3 nucleotides read TGTGCCAGCAGACCTCCGGGACTAGCGGGAGTTACGCAGTATTTT.

V usage is TRBV5-1 and J usage is TRBJ2-5; D is perhaps TRBD2 (6 bases). This CDR3 spans 14 amino acids. Germline V CDR1 and CDR2: SGHRS, YFSETQ. With 7 bases removed from V and 3 bases from J, the gap between germline ends came to 16 bases. The CDR3 region has the DNA TGCGCCAGCGGCCTCGGGGGACCGAAAGAGACCCAGTACTTC. It specifies CASGLGGPKETQYF.

The chain joins TRBV6-5 to TRBJ1-1; tentative D call: TRBD1 (6 bases). Between the trimmed V and J ends, which lost 5 bases and 2 bases, there was a span of 12 bases. Germline V gene lookup returns CDR1 MNHEY and CDR2 SVGAGI. CDR3 length: 14 residues. CDR3 in amino acids: CASSRRDINTEAFF. In nucleotides, the CDR3 is TGTGCCAGCAGTCGCCGGGACATTAACACTGAAGCTTTCTTT.

The chain is built from TRBV5-1 and TRBJ2-7; TRBD1 is a possible D gene (5 bases). CDR3 length: 13 residues. Trimming left V 4 bases short and J 3 bases short, with 11 bases between. Germline V CDR1 and CDR2: SGHRS, YFSETQ. The CDR3 DNA is TGCGCCAGCAGCCAAGACAGTGGCTACGAGCAGTACTTC. Its translation: CASSQDSGYEQYF.

This chain links TRBV18 with TRBJ2-7, with D hard to call. Germline V gene sequence: CDR1 KGHSH, CDR2 LQKENI. The V end was cut by 3 bases, the J end by 3 bases, with 6 bases between. CDR3 length: 12 residues. This CDR3 is CASSPDNYEQYF. For the CDR3, the DNA is TGTGCCAGCTCACCTGACAACTACGAGCAGTACTTC.

The chain uses TRBV27 and TRBJ2-1, with TRBD2 matching over 9 bases. The germline V gene encodes CDR1 MNHEY and CDR2 SMNVEV (reference sequence). CDR3 length: 16 residues. V lost 3 bases, J lost 6 bases, and 9 bases stayed unmatched. DNA for the CDR3: TGTGCCAGCAGTTTTGGGTATGGCGGGAGGGCCAATGAGCAGTTCTTC. Its protein product is CASSFGYGGRANEQFF.

The gene calls are TRBV10-2 and TRBJ2-2; TRBD2 is a possible D gene (6 bases). There are 15 residues in the CDR3. V lost 3 bases and J lost 4, with 12 bases in between. The germline V gene has CDR1 WSHSY and CDR2 SAAADI. DNA for the CDR3: TGCGCCAGCAGTGATTTGGGGGGTGGCACCGGGGAGCTGTTTTTT. It codes for CASSDLGGGTGELFF.

The chain has TRBV5-1 and TRBJ1-1, with D perhaps TRBD1 (5 bases). The CDR3 totals 14 residues. Trimming left V 5 bases short and J 1 base short, with 12 bases between. The germline gives CDR1 SGHRS, CDR2 YFSETQ. CDR3 DNA: TGCGCCAGCAGTTATCAAGGGGCGAACACTGAAGCTTTCTTT. Protein sequence: CASSYQGANTEAFF.

The rearrangement links TRBV7-9 to TRBJ2-1; 12 bases map to TRBD2. The germline CDR1 and CDR2 sequences are SEHNR and FQNEAQ (reference sequence). V was clipped by 5 bases and J by 8 bases; unmatched bases: 7. The CDR3 consists of 15 residues. The CDR3 DNA follows: TGTGCCAGCAGCACCAGACTAGCGGGAGTCCATGAGCAGTTCTTC. Amino acids: CASSTRLAGVHEQFF.

This clone is labeled medium-sized. One end of the junction is discordant with germline, which a read error may explain. This sequence joins TRBV7-8 and TRBJ2-1; TRBD2 agrees at 12 bases. This CDR3 contains 18 residues. Germline values: CDR1 SGHVS, CDR2 FQNEAQ. DNA for the CDR3: TGTGCCAGCAGATTAGAAGGGGGACTAGCGGGCGATAGGAATGAGCAGTTCTTC. As protein: CASRLEGGLAGDRNEQFF.

The V gene is TRBV6-5, the J gene TRBJ1-5; D call uncertain. Between the trimmed V and J ends, which lost 6 bases and 7 bases, there was a span of 16 bases. Germline V gives CDR1 MNHEY, CDR2 SVGAGI. This CDR3 contains 14 residues. CDR3 DNA sequence: TGTGCCAGCAGAGGCGGACTCTTCGGGCAGCCCCAGCATTTT. Protein sequence: CASRGGLFGQPQHF.

This clone appeared a single time. V is TRBV5-1 and J is TRBJ2-3, with D possibly matching TRBD1 (6 bases). Germline V gene lookup returns CDR1 SGHRS and CDR2 YFSETQ. Trimming left V 2 bases short and J 6 bases short, with 10 bases between. This CDR3 contains 13 residues. The DNA for the CDR3 is TGCGCCAGCAGCTTCTGGGGGCGGGATACGCAGTATTTT. This encodes CASSFWGRDTQYF.

The J gene is TRBJ2-1, the V gene TRBV11-3, with 10 bases aligning to TRBD2. This CDR3 comprises 17 residues. The junction had 8 bases not matched to a gene; V was cut back by 4 bases and J by 2 bases. Germline V lookup: CDR1 SGHNT, CDR2 YENEEA. CDR3 region: CASSSNPTSGTYNEQFF. The DNA of the CDR3 is TGTGCCAGCAGCTCAAACCCTACTAGCGGGACCTACAATGAGCAGTTCTTC.

This clone was recorded a few times. This chain uses TRBV29-1 with TRBJ2-3; 9 positions match TRBD1. The CDR3 has 15 residues. Trimming removed 7 bases from V and 2 bases from J; junction bases left unmatched: 10. CDR1 is SQVTM and CDR2 is ANQGSEA in the germline V gene. CDR3: CSAQTGGVITDTQYF. CDR3 DNA: TGCAGCGCTCAGACAGGGGGGGTTATCACAGATACGCAGTATTTT.